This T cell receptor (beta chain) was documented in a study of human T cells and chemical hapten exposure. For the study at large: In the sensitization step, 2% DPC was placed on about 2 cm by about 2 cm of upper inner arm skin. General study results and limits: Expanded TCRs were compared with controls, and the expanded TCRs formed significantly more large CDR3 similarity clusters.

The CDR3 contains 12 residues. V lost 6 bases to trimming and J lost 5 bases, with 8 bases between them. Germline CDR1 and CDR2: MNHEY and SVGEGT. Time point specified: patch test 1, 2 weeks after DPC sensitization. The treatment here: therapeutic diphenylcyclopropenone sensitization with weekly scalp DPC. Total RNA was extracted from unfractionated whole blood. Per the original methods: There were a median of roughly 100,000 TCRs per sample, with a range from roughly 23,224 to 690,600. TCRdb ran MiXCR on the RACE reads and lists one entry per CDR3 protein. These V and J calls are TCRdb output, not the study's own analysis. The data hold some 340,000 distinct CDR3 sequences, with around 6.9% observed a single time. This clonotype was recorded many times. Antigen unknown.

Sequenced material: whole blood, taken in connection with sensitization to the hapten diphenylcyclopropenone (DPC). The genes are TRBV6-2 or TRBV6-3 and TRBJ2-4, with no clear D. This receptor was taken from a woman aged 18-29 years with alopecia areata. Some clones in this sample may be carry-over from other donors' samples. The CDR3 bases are TGTGCCAGCAGCCCCGACCAAAACATTCAGTACTTC. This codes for CASSPDQNIQYF.